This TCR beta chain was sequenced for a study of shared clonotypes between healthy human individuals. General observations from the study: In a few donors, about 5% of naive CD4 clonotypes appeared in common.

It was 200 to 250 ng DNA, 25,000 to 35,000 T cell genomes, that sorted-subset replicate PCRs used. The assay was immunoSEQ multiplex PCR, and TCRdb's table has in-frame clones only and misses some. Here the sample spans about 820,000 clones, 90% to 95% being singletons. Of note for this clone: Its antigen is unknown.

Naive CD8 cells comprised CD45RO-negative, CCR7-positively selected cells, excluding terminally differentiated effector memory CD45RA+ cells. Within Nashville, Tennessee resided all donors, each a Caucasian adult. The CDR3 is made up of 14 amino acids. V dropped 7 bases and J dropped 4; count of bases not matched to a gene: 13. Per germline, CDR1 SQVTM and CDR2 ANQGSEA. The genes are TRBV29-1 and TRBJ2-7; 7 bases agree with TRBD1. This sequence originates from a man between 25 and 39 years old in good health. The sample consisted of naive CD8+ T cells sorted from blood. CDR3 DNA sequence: TGCAGCGCCATGTCGATGGGACAGTCGTACGAGCAGTACTTC. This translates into CSAMSMGQSYEQYF.